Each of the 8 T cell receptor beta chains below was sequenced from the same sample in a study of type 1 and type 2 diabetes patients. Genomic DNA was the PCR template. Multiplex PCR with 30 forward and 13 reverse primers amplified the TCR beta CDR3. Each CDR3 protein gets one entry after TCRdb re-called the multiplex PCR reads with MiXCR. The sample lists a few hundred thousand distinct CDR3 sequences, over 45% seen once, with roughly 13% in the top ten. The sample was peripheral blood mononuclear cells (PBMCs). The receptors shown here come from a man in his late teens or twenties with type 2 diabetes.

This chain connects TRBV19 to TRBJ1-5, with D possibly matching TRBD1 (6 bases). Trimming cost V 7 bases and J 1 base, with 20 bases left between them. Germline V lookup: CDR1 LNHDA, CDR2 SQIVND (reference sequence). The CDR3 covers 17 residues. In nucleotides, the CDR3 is TGTGCCAGTACCAGGGCAGCAGGGGCAGTCAGCAATCAGCCCCAGCATTTT. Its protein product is CASTRAAGAVSNQPQHF.

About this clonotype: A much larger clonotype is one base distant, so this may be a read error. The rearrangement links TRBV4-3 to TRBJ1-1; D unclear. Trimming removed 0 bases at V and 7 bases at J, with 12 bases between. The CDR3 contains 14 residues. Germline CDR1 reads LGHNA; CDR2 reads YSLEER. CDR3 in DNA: TGCGCCAGCAGCCAAGATGGCTTGGCAGATGAAGCTTTCTTT. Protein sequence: CASSQDGLADEAFF.

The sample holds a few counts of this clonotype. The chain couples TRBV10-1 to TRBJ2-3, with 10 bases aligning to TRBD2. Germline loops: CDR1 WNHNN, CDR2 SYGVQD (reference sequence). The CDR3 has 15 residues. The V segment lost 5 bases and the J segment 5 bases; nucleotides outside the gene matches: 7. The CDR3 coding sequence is TGCGCCAGCAGTAGCGGGGGGGCCAACGGAGATACGCAGTATTTT. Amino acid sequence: CASSSGGANGDTQYF.

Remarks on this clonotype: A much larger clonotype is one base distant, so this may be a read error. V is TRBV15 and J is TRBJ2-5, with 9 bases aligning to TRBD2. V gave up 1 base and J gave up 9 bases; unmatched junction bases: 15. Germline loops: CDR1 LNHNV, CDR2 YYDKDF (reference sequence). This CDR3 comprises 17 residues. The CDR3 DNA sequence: TGTGCCACCAGCAGAGGCCTAGCGGGACCTGGTTGGGAGGCCCAGTACTTC. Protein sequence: CATSRGLAGPGWEAQYF. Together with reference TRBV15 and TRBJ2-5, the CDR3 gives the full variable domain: DAMVIQNPRYQVTQFGKPVTLSCSQTLNHNVMYWYQQKSSQAPKLLFHYYDKDFNNEADTPDNFQSRRPNTSFCFLDIRSPGLGDTAMYLCATSRGLAGPGWEAQYFGPGTRLLVL.

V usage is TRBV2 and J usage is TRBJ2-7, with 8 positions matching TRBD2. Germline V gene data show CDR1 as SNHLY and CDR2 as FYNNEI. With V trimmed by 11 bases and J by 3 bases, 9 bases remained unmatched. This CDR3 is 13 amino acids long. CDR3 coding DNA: TGTGCCCGAGGGGTAGCGGGGTACTACGAGCAGTACTTC. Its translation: CARGVAGYYEQYF.

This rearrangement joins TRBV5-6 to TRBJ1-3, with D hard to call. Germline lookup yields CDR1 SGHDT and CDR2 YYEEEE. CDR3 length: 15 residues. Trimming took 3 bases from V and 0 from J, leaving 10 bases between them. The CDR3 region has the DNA TGTGCCAGCAGCTCCAGGTCTATCTCTGGAAACACCATATATTTT. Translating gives CASSSRSISGNTIYF.

This CDR3 is CATSRVRTSKNEQFF. The CDR3, as DNA: TGTGCCACCAGCAGAGTGCGGACTAGCAAAAATGAGCAGTTCTTC. J is TRBJ2-1 and V is TRBV15, with 8 bases matching TRBD2. Germline V gene data show CDR1 as LNHNV and CDR2 as YYDKDF (reference sequence). The CDR3 length is 15 residues. V shed 1 base and J 7 bases; nucleotides not matched to a gene: 6. Filled out from reference TRBV15 and TRBJ2-1, the complete variable domain reads DAMVIQNPRYQVTQFGKPVTLSCSQTLNHNVMYWYQQKSSQAPKLLFHYYDKDFNNEADTPDNFQSRRPNTSFCFLDIRSPGLGDTAMYLCATSRVRTSKNEQFFGPGTRLTVL.

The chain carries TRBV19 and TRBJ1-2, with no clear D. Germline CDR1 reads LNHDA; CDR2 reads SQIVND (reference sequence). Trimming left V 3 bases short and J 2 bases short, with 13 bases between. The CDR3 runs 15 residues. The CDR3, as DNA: TGTGCCAGTAGTATTGGGCCAGGAAACAACTATGGCTACACCTTC. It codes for CASSIGPGNNYGYTF.